This TCR beta chain is drawn from a study of OX40 agonist ivuxolimab in advanced cancers. Looking at the study overall: At doses from 0.01 to 10 mg/kg, patients were given intravenous ivuxolimab every 2 weeks. Patients achieving partial responses numbered three: one hepatocellular carcinoma case and two cutaneous melanoma cases.

Study-wide findings and caveats: CD4+ T cells averaged fewer expanded clones than CD8+ T cells. At 0.1 to 3.0 mg/kg and by week 6, clonal expansion occurred in CD4+ and CD8+ blood T cells.

The protocol was immunoSEQ multiplex PCR, while the TCRdb copy is restricted to in-frame clones and leaves out a portion. This sample has about 59,000 clones, with approximately 87% found just once. This CDR3 contains 15 residues. V dropped 3 bases and J dropped 4 bases, with 10 bases sitting between them. CDR1 LNHDA and CDR2 SQIVND come from the germline V gene (reference sequence). With regard to this clone: Its target is not known.

V gene TRBV19 combines with J gene TRBJ1-6; D uncertain. This TCR was sampled from an adult with an advanced solid tumor such as melanoma, head and neck, liver or kidney cancer. The material sequenced was CD4+ or CD8+ T cells sorted from blood, taken in a trial of the OX40 agonist ivuxolimab. The CDR3 reads CASSIQTAYNSPLHF. CDR3 sequence (DNA): TGTGCCAGTAGTATCCAAACAGCTTATAATTCACCCCTCCACTTT.